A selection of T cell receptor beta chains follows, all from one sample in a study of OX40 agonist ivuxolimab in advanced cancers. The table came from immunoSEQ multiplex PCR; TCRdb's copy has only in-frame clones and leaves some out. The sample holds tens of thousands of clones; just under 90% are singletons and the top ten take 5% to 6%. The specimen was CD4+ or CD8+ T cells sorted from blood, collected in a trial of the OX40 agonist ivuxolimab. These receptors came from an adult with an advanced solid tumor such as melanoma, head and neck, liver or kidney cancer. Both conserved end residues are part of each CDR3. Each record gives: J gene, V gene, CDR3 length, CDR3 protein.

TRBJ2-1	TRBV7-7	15	CASSLLTGSYNEQFF
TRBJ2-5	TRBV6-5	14	CASSYTGLRETQYF
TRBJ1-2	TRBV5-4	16	CASSPRGVLSTYGYTF
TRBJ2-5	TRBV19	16	CASSITGAPYQETQYF
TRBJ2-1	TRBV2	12	CASSEALYEQFF
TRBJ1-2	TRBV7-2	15	CASSLVGTGEYGYTF
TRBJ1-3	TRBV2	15	CASIYGQGLGNTIYF
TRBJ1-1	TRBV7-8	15	CASTRIMGVNTEAFF
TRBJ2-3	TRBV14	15	CASSQLAGLTDTQYF
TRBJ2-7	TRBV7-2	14	CASSQAGQPYEQYF
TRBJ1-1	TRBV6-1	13	CASSSRGGTEAFF
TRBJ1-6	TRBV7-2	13	CASSLVYNSPLHF
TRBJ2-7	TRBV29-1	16	CSAEVVTEPFKFEQYF
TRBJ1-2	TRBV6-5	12	CASSGGGFGYTF
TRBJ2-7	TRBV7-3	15	CASSLFPSASYEQYF
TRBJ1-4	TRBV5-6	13	CASSLRTVEKLFF
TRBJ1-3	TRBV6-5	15	CASSFTTGSGNTIYF
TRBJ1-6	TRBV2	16	CASRNGPHRDDSPLHF
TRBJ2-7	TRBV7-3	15	CASSPTSGASYEQYF
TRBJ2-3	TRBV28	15	CASSSRTGATDTQYF
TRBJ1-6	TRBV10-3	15	CAISTGDSYNSPLHF
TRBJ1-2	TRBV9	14	CASSARMWDYGYTF
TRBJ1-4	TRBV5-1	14	CASMGGATNEKLFF
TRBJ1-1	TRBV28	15	CASSRLGGGNTEAFF
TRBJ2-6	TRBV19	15	CASSTESTGANVLTF
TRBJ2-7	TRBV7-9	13	CASSLGTGGEQYF
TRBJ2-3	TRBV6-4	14	CASSEGSGSRTQYF
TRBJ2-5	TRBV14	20	CASSQGFGRVRTSAQETQYF
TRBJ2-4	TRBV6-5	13	CASTNSILNIQYF
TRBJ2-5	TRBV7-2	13	CASSSSSQGTQYF
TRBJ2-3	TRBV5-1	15	CASSPGDRGADTQYF
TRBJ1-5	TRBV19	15	CASSRLPGPEQPQHF
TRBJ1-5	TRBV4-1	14	CASSQGSGDQPQHF
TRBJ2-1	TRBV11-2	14	CASTSGSKLSEQFF
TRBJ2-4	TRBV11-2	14	CASSAGWGKNIQYF
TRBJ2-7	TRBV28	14	CASRLDRFRYEQYF
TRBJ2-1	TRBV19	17	CASSVWTSGRVSNEQFF
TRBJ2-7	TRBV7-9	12	CASRSTDYEQYF
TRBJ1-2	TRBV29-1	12	CSVIQGTDGYTF
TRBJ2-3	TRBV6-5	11	CATGTTDTQYF
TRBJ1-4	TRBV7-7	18	CASSLFVGGGLPGVKLFF
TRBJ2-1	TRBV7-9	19	CASSKGRGQLAPTYNEQFF
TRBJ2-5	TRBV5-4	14	CASSSTGGQETQYF
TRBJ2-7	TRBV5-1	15	CASSLQEGLAYEQYF
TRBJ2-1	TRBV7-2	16	CASSLNVQRSYNEQFF
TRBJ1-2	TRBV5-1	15	CASSRGDRGNYGYTF
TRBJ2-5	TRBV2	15	CASRGTSGSGETQYF
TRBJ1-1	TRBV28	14	CASRGEVQFTEAFF
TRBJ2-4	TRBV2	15	CASTGRGAGKNIQYF
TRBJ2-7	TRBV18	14	CASSPTGVLDEQYF
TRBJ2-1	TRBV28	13	CASRSAGGNEQFF
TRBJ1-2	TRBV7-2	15	CASSPPRVVIRGYTF
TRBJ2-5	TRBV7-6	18	CASSLGHYVGTGQETQYF